The T cell receptor beta chain under discussion was sequenced for a study of technical replicates of blood from four donors. Germline V CDR1 and CDR2: LGHNA, YSLEER. The CDR3 consists of 16 residues. J gave up 4 bases and V 0 bases, and 6 bases lay outside the gene matches. TCRdb keeps only in-frame clones here, not all; method: immunoSEQ multiplex PCR. The table includes about 70,000 clones, just under 95% detected once. This clonotype was obtained from a human donor in good health. J is TRBJ2-3 and V is TRBV4-3; 8 bases fit TRBD1. What was sequenced was T cells isolated from PBMCs. The CDR3 here is CASSQDRTGLADTQYF. CDR3 nucleotide sequence: TGCGCCAGCAGCCAAGATAGGACAGGGTTGGCAGATACGCAGTATTTT.